These 9 T cell receptor beta chains originate from one sample sequenced in a study of OX40 agonist ivuxolimab in advanced cancers. The table came from immunoSEQ multiplex PCR; TCRdb's copy has only in-frame clones and leaves some out. The sample yields fewer than 90,000 clones, roughly 90% seen once. This specimen consisted of CD4+ or CD8+ T cells sorted from blood, obtained in a trial of the OX40 agonist ivuxolimab. The receptors originated from an adult with an advanced solid tumor such as melanoma, head and neck, liver or kidney cancer.

The chain joins TRBV7-9 to TRBJ1-3; D is undetermined. Trimming stripped 1 base from V and 2 bases from J, with 6 bases between. The CDR3 has 14 residues. Germline V CDR1 and CDR2: SEHNR, FQNEAQ (reference sequence). CDR3 loop: CASSLGNAGNTIYF. The CDR3 DNA reads as TGTGCCAGCAGCTTAGGGAACGCTGGAAACACCATATATTTT.

V gene TRBV28 combines with J gene TRBJ1-1; 8 bases fit TRBD1. Germline trimming cut 7 bases from V and 4 bases from J; bases unmatched to any gene: 17. Germline lookup yields CDR1 MDHEN and CDR2 SYDVKM. CDR3 length equals 17 residues. The CDR3 nucleotides are TGTGCCAGCACCGCCCGGGACAGGACGAAGGGAAGCACTGAAGCTTTCTTT. Residues: CASTARDRTKGSTEAFF.

This clone was counted a few times. The chain employs TRBV2 and TRBJ1-5; 7 nucleotides match TRBD1. Germline-derived CDR1 and CDR2 are SNHLY and FYNNEI. The CDR3 extends over 14 amino acids. The J segment lost 6 bases and the V segment lost 7 bases, leaving 9 bases of the junction unmatched. CDR3: CASKMQGGGQPQHF. CDR3 in DNA: TGTGCCAGCAAAATGCAGGGGGGCGGTCAGCCCCAGCATTTT.

The rearrangement joins TRBV19 to TRBJ1-1, with 7 bases aligning to TRBD1. Trimming at V came to 7 bases and at J to 4 bases, leaving 6 bases not matched to a gene. CDR3 length: 13 residues. Germline lookup yields CDR1 LNHDA and CDR2 SQIVND (reference sequence). The CDR3 DNA reads as TGTGCCAGTATACGGACAGGTACCACTGAAGCTTTCTTT. Translation gives CASIRTGTTEAFF.

This clone has a single count. The chain uses TRBV10-1 and TRBJ2-7, with D tentatively TRBD1 (5 bases). The V gene lost 3 bases and the J gene lost 2 bases, with 14 bases spanning the gap. The CDR3 has 15 amino acids. Germline V gene data show CDR1 as WNHNN and CDR2 as SYGVQD (reference sequence). Here the CDR3 DNA reads TGCGCCAGCAGTGATGAGACAGCTCCCCCCTACGAGCAGTACTTC. The encoded protein is CASSDETAPPYEQYF.

This chain joins TRBV5-4 and TRBJ2-5; D not certain. The CDR3 contains 12 residues. Trimming stripped 2 bases from V and 5 bases from J, with 7 bases between. From germline, CDR1 is SGHNT and CDR2 YYREEE (reference sequence). DNA for the CDR3: TGTGCCAGCAGCTTAGGCCTCGAGACCCAGTACTTC. This codes for CASSLGLETQYF.

The gene calls are TRBV6-6 and TRBJ2-2; 8 nucleotides line up with TRBD2. The CDR3 loop spans 14 amino acids. J was trimmed by 5 bases and V by 6 bases; bases with no gene match: 5. Germline CDR1 MNHNY, CDR2 SVGAGI (reference sequence). Written as DNA, the CDR3 is TGTGCCAGCAGGGTAGCGGGGTTTACCGGGGAGCTGTTTTTT. Translation gives CASRVAGFTGELFF.

The chain employs TRBV30 and TRBJ2-2; possible D gene TRBD2, 6 bases. The CDR3 loop spans 12 amino acids. Germline CDR1 is GTSNPN and CDR2 is SVGIG (reference sequence). The ends were cut back, 4 bases at V and 4 bases at J, with 7 bases in the middle. The DNA of the CDR3 is TGTGCCTGGATTAGCGGCACCGGGGAGCTGTTTTTT. Translation: CAWISGTGELFF.

The chain recombines TRBV5-1 with TRBJ2-5, with D hard to call. Trimming cost V 7 bases and J 5 bases, with 15 bases left between them. This CDR3 contains 13 residues. Germline assignment: CDR1 SGHRS and CDR2 YFSETQ. This CDR3 is CASLRAVGETQYF. The CDR3 region has the DNA TGCGCCAGCCTAAGGGCGGTTGGGGAGACCCAGTACTTC.